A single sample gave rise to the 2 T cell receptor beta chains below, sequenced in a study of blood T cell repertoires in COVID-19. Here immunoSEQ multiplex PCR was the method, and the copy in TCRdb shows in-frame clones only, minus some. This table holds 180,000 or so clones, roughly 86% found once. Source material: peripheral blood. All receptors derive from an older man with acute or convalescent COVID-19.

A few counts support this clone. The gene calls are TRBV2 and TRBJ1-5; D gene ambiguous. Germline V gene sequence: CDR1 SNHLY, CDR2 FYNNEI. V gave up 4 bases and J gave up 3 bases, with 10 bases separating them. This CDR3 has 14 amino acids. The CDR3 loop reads CASSAISINQPQHF. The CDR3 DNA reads TGTGCCAGCAGTGCCATTAGCATCAATCAGCCCCAGCATTTT.

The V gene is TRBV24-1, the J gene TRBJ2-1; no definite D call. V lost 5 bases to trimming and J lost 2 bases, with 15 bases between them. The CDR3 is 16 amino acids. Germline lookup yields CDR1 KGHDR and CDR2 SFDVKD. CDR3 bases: TGTGCCACCAGTGGAAGCGACTCAGAGACCTACAATGAGCAGTTCTTC. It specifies CATSGSDSETYNEQFF.